Included here is one T cell receptor (beta chain) sequence, with context. These data originate in a study of blood T cell repertoires in COVID-19. On the study more broadly: T cells, B-cell-depleted T cells, or PBMCs provided the cDNA or gDNA that served as material.

Seattle cases were enrolled at active infection and followed longitudinally. Per the study methods: Reference gene primer amplification in the assay estimated nucleated cell counts. Assay: immunoSEQ multiplex PCR; the TCRdb copy retains only in-frame clones and omits some. That table furnishes V, J and clone size, whereas the DNA furnished D and trimming. Here the sample spans 45,000 to 60,000 clones, around 81% being singletons. This receptor was taken from a man older than 75 with COVID-19, enrolled during active disease. Sequencing used peripheral blood.

CDR3 sequence (DNA): TGTGCCAGCGGGGGGGGAGAAGCTTTCTTT. Its protein is CASGGGEAFF. The chain combines TRBV2 with TRBJ1-1; TRBD1 might be the D (5 bases). Germline lookup yields CDR1 SNHLY and CDR2 FYNNEI. V was trimmed by 8 bases and J by 8 bases, leaving 9 bases between them. The CDR3 contains 10 residues.